The following is a TCR beta chain sequence with its context. Per germline, CDR1 SGHNT and CDR2 YYREEE (reference sequence). Between the trimmed V and J ends, which lost 1 base and 11 bases, there was a span of 18 bases. CDR3 size: 15 residues. Those who participated ranged in age from about 18 to 89 years and resided in 20 to 30 US areas. Each recovered donor of Cohort 3 presented with two negative PCRs, clearance, or symptom resolution. The data were obtained in a study of blood T cell repertoires in COVID-19. Data came from immunoSEQ multiplex PCR; TCRdb stores just in-frame clones and leaves some out. The data hold roughly 160,000 clones, with roughly 84% observed a single time.

Sequenced: PBMCs or T cells enriched from blood (not recorded which). J is TRBJ1-4 and V is TRBV5-4; D is possibly TRBD1 (6 bases). The receptor was isolated from a woman in her 50s who had recovered from COVID-19. The CDR3 here is CASSLSGQQGNKLFF. CDR3 DNA: TGTGCCAGCAGCTTGTCCGGACAGCAGGGGAACAAACTGTTTTTT.